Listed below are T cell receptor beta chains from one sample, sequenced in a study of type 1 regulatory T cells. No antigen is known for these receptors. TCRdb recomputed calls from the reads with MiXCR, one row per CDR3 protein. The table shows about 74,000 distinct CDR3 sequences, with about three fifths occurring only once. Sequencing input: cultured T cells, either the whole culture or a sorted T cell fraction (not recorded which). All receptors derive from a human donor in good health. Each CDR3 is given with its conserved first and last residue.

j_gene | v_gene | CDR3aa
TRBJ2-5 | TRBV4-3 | CASSQVGTVDQETQYF
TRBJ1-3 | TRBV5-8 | CASSWVQGAKGNTIYF
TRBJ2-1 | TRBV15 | CATSGGGAGLRTGSSYNEQFF
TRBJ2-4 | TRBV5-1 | CASSVVGDIQYF
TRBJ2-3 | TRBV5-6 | CASSLGLAGVFVLTDTQYF
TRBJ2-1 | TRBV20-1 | CSAPGLAGMVGGNEQFF
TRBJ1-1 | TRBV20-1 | CSARGPTGNTEAFF
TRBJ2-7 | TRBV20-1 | CSARARRWGTYEQYF
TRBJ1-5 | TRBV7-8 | CASSLGTDQPQHF
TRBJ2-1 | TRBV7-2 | CASSLVRAGDPLF
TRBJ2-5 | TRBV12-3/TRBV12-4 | CASSLTLQVERVETQYF
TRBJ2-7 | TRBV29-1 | CSVRQGINEQYF
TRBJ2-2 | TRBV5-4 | CASSGDYPFGELFF
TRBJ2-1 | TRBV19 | CASSGDRGAANEQFF
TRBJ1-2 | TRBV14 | CASSHKPLYGYTF
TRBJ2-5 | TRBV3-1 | CASSPIGPQETQYF
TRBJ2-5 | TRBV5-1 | CASSTGVADSQETQYF
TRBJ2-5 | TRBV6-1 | CASRDDLYQETQYF
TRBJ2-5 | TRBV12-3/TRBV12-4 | CASCWEGETQYF
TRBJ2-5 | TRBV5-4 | CASSLGFGGGETQYF
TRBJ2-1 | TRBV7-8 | CASSLVAGRNNEQFF
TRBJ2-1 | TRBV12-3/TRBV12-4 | CASTYGTSGSREQFF
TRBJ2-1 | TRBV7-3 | CASSPGTSGEQFF
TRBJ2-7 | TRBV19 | CASSIAGPTYEQYF
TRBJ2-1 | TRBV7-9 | CASSLTPRQFSGHEQFF
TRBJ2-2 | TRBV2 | CASSDDITTGELFF
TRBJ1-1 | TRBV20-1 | CSARDPAGSNTEAFF
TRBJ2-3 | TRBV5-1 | CASSRSQGTADTQYF
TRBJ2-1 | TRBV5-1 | CASSEGTSGGGDEQFF
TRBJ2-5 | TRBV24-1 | CATSDFTEQETQYF
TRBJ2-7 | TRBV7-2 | CASSFNRYMGEQYF
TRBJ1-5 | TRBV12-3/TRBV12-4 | CASSLRRGSNQPQHF
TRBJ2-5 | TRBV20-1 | CSARWREGQETQYF
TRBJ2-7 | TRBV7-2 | CASSSMGLAGVEQYF
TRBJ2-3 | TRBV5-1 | CASSEGTGRTDTQYF
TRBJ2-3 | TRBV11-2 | CASSAGTRGFRTDTQYF
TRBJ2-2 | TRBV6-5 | CASSLVVRLGGELFF
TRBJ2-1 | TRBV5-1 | CASSLSGREAYNEQFF
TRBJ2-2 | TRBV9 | CASSVGVYTGELFF
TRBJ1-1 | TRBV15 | CATSVRVGRRENTEAFF
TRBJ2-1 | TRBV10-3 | CAIRRDGTDVNEQFF
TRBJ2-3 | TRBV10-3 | CAISGLMSGRAPGTQYF
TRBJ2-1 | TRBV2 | CASSVAGYYNEQFF
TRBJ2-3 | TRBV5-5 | CASSFLGAAGGTDTQYF
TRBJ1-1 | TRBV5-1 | CASSLVVPGRNTEAFF
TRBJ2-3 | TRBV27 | CASSLAGDADTQYF
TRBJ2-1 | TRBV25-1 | CASSPMTGFRGGSYNEQFF
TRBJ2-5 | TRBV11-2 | CASSMGTGVGETQYF